This entry describes one T cell receptor beta chain. Here immunoSEQ multiplex PCR was the method, and the copy in TCRdb shows in-frame clones only, minus some. The table records approximately 100,000 clones, nearly 85% of them present only once. This specimen belongs to a study of blood T cell repertoires in COVID-19. Study-level information: T cells, B-cell-depleted T cells, or PBMCs supplied cDNA or gDNA.

This CDR3 has 16 residues. CDR1 LGHNA and CDR2 YNFKEQ come from the germline V gene. Trimming cost V 2 bases and J 10 bases; bases outside gene matches: 13. Sequencing was done on a sample of peripheral blood. The chain links TRBV4-2 to TRBJ2-3; TRBD2 matches at 9 bases. The receptor comes from a human donor in a cohort sampled during active or convalescent COVID-19. DNA of the CDR3: TGTGCCAGCAGCCAACAGAGTAGCGGGGGCAGGCAGGCGCAGTATTTT. Translated: CASSQQSSGGRQAQYF.